Listed below are T cell receptor beta chains from one sample, sequenced in a study of vaccination and CD4 T cells after COVID-19. No antigen has been identified for these receptors. One entry per CDR3 protein results from TCRdb running MiXCR on the PCR reads. The table shows fewer than 20,000 distinct CDR3 sequences, with about 40% occurring only once. Sequencing was performed on CD4+ T cells from blood, cultured in vitro. These receptor sequences come from a human donor who had recovered from COVID-19. The CDR3 runs from the conserved cysteine through the conserved F or W. The order of the fields is CDR3 protein, clone size, J gene, V gene. Not all rows give a size; the values are once, few, many and, for expanded clones, a class.

CDR3aa: CAWTSYTGELFF; abundance: few; j_gene: TRBJ2-2; v_gene: TRBV30
CDR3aa: CSAQREGRETQYF; abundance: .; j_gene: TRBJ2-5; v_gene: TRBV20-1
CDR3aa: CASSLSIVNYEQYF; abundance: few; j_gene: TRBJ2-7; v_gene: TRBV6-5
CDR3aa: CASCGRGRALCNQPQHF; abundance: .; j_gene: TRBJ1-5; v_gene: TRBV6-1
CDR3aa: CASSLRLAGANEQFF; abundance: .; j_gene: TRBJ2-1; v_gene: TRBV19
CDR3aa: CASSAAAVGNQPQHF; abundance: .; j_gene: TRBJ1-5; v_gene: TRBV18
CDR3aa: CSVAQGADIQYF; abundance: .; j_gene: TRBJ2-4; v_gene: TRBV29-1
CDR3aa: CASSQGVGSGNTIYF; abundance: .; j_gene: TRBJ1-3; v_gene: TRBV4-3
CDR3aa: CASVDSSYEQYF; abundance: .; j_gene: TRBJ2-7; v_gene: TRBV10-2
CDR3aa: CASSAVTSGSYEQYF; abundance: .; j_gene: TRBJ2-7; v_gene: TRBV5-1
CDR3aa: CSAQRPPQIRDTQYF; abundance: .; j_gene: TRBJ2-3; v_gene: TRBV20-1
CDR3aa: CASSPSGQMTGELFF; abundance: .; j_gene: TRBJ2-2; v_gene: TRBV9
CDR3aa: CASSYSIFLVEETQYF; abundance: .; j_gene: TRBJ2-5; v_gene: TRBV6-5
CDR3aa: CASRPGTGMWYTQYF; abundance: few; j_gene: TRBJ2-3; v_gene: TRBV7-8
CDR3aa: CSARDRTSGSLGGPKNIQYF; abundance: .; j_gene: TRBJ2-4; v_gene: TRBV20-1
CDR3aa: CASSLDRWRETQYF; abundance: .; j_gene: TRBJ2-5; v_gene: TRBV4-2